One and the same sample provided the 29 T cell receptor beta chains below, sequenced in a study of graft-versus-host responses after intestinal transplantation. Antigens for these TCRs are unknown. The table came from immunoSEQ multiplex PCR; TCRdb's copy has only in-frame clones and leaves some out. Of 95,000 to 130,000 clones listed, 90% were seen once; the top ten hold approximately 0.17%. The sequencing used unstimulated CD4+ T cells sorted from spleen or lymph node cells, collected before intestinal transplant. All receptors come from a human donor who received an intestinal transplant.

This sequence joins TRBV11-3 and TRBJ2-7; possibly TRBD2 for D (6 bases). Germline V lookup: CDR1 SGHNT, CDR2 YENEEA. Trimming removed 0 bases from V and 0 bases from J, with 9 bases in between. The length of the CDR3 is 15 residues. Here the CDR3 reads CASSLDGGSSYEQYF. The CDR3 DNA reads as TGTGCCAGCAGCTTAGATGGAGGGAGCTCCTACGAGCAGTACTTC.

The CDR3 sequence is CAISGSDRGLINEQFF. The CDR3 nucleotides are TGTGCCATCAGTGGTTCTGACAGGGGATTAATCAATGAGCAGTTCTTC. The V and J genes are TRBV10-3 and TRBJ2-1; 8 bases map to TRBD1. Germline loops: CDR1 ENHRY, CDR2 SYGVKD. With V trimmed by 4 bases and J by 6 bases, 11 bases remained unmatched. CDR3 length equals 16 residues.

V gene TRBV2 combines with J gene TRBJ2-2, with 10 bases lining up with TRBD2. CDR3 length equals 18 residues. The V and J ends lost 3 bases and 4 bases, in that order; junction bases with no gene match: 11. Germline V CDR1 and CDR2: SNHLY, FYNNEI. The chain's CDR3 is CASSDPFSAGGGTGELFF. As DNA, the CDR3 is TGTGCCAGCAGTGACCCGTTTTCAGCGGGAGGGGGCACCGGGGAGCTGTTTTTT.

The rearrangement links TRBV7-3 to TRBJ2-1; the D gene is possibly TRBD1 (7 bases). Trimming stripped 0 bases from V and 7 bases from J, with 19 bases between. In germline, CDR1 is SGHTA, CDR2 FQGTGA. This CDR3 has 17 residues. Here the CDR3 reads CASSLTPLWQGGNEQFF. Written as DNA, the CDR3 is TGTGCCAGCAGCTTAACGCCGTTATGGCAGGGGGGAAATGAGCAGTTCTTC.

The chain links TRBV5-1 to TRBJ1-3, with D maybe TRBD1 (6 bases). There are 16 residues in the CDR3. Trimming left V 4 bases short and J 0 bases short, with 14 bases between. Germline values: CDR1 SGHRS, CDR2 YFSETQ. The DNA for the CDR3 is TGCGCCAGCAGCGCAGGGGACACTATCTCTGGAAACACCATATATTTT. It specifies CASSAGDTISGNTIYF.

This sequence joins TRBV6-5 and TRBJ1-1; D is perhaps TRBD1 (6 bases). V lost 4 bases and J 0 bases, leaving 12 bases between the germline ends. This CDR3 spans 15 amino acids. Germline lookup yields CDR1 MNHEY and CDR2 SVGAGI. The CDR3 DNA reads as TGTGCCAGCAGTTTGACGGGACAAATGAACACTGAAGCTTTCTTT. Its protein product is CASSLTGQMNTEAFF.

CDR3 bases: TGTGCCAGCAGTCCCCCCGGAGGGGTAGGCACTGAAGCTTTCTTT. It translates to CASSPPGGVGTEAFF. The rearrangement links TRBV28 to TRBJ1-1; TRBD1 might be the D (5 bases). CDR1 is MDHEN and CDR2 is SYDVKM in the germline V gene. This CDR3 comprises 15 residues. Deletions cut 5 bases from V and 4 bases from J, with 17 bases between.

This chain links TRBV2 with TRBJ2-7, with 7 bases matching TRBD2. The V gene's germline CDR1 is SNHLY and CDR2 FYNNEI. CDR3 length: 14 residues. The V segment lost 6 bases and the J segment 3 bases; nucleotides outside the gene matches: 8. This CDR3 is CASSWTSVGYEQYF. The CDR3 DNA is TGTGCCAGCAGCTGGACTAGTGTCGGCTACGAGCAGTACTTC.

This rearrangement joins TRBV10-3 to TRBJ1-6; TRBD1 matches 9 bases. Trimming at V came to 1 base and at J to 6 bases, leaving 4 bases not matched to a gene. From germline, CDR1 is ENHRY and CDR2 SYGVKD. The CDR3 contains 16 residues. The CDR3 sequence: CAISEYQDRGNSPLHF. The CDR3 coding sequence is TGTGCCATCAGTGAGTATCAGGACAGGGGTAATTCACCCCTCCACTTT.

The V and J genes are TRBV6-5 and TRBJ1-2, with D perhaps TRBD1 (5 bases). In germline, CDR1 is MNHEY, CDR2 SVGAGI. The CDR3 extends over 13 amino acids. V was cut by 6 bases and J by 3 bases, with 11 bases left in between. The DNA of the CDR3 is TGTGCCAGCAGCTTAGACAGACACTATGGCTACACCTTC. This sequence encodes CASSLDRHYGYTF.

The chain couples TRBV6-5 to TRBJ2-1; 7 bases fit TRBD2. This CDR3 is built from 15 residues. CDR1 and CDR2 from the germline V gene are MNHEY and SVGAGI. With V trimmed by 2 bases and J by 7 bases, 8 bases remained unmatched. The DNA of the CDR3 is TGTGCCAGCAGTTACCGGGGGGACCCTCATAATGAGCAGTTCTTC. Translation gives CASSYRGDPHNEQFF.

The rearrangement uses TRBV4-3 and TRBJ2-2; 7 bases map to TRBD2. Trimming cost V 0 bases and J 4 bases; bases outside gene matches: 8. From germline, CDR1 is LGHNA and CDR2 YSLEER. This CDR3 comprises 17 residues. CDR3: CASSQDVWRGFTGELFF. The DNA of the CDR3 is TGCGCCAGCAGCCAAGATGTGTGGCGGGGGTTCACCGGGGAGCTGTTTTTT.

J is TRBJ1-2 and V is TRBV28; a possible D gene is TRBD1 (5 bases). With 10 bases removed from V and 0 bases from J, the gap between germline ends came to 12 bases. CDR1 is MDHEN, CDR2 SYDVKM, per germline. This CDR3 spans 13 amino acids. CDR3 in DNA: TGTGCCATTCACAGGAGAGCTAACTATGGCTACACCTTC. This codes for CAIHRRANYGYTF.

The rearrangement uses TRBV28 and TRBJ1-2, with D possibly matching TRBD1 (6 bases). There are 15 residues in the CDR3. CDR1 is MDHEN and CDR2 is SYDVKM in the germline V gene. Trimming removed 5 bases at V and 8 bases at J, with 21 bases between. The CDR3 is CASSLTRSWGHGYTF. The CDR3 nucleotides are TGTGCCAGCAGTCTTACCCGCTCGTGGGGGCACGGCTACACCTTC.

The V and J genes are TRBV28 and TRBJ1-2, with D tentatively TRBD1 (5 bases). Germline CDR1 MDHEN, CDR2 SYDVKM. V lost 2 bases and J 7 bases, leaving 8 bases between the germline ends. The CDR3 is made up of 12 amino acids. The CDR3 DNA reads as TGTGCCAGCAGTTTAAGACAGCTTGGCTACACCTTC. This translates into CASSLRQLGYTF.

The chain links TRBV19 to TRBJ2-3, with a possible D match to TRBD1 (5 bases). The CDR3 runs 15 residues. Trimming cost V 5 bases and J 2 bases, with 14 bases left between them. The germline CDR1 and CDR2 sequences are LNHDA and SQIVND (reference sequence). The CDR3 coding sequence is TGTGCCAGTAGTCCCCTGGGGCCAGCCACAGATACGCAGTATTTT. This encodes CASSPLGPATDTQYF. The full variable domain, in which reference TRBV19 and TRBJ2-3 provide the parts outside the CDR3, is DGGITQSPKYLFRKEGQNVTLSCEQNLNHDAMYWYRQDPGQGLRLIYYSQIVNDFQKGDIAEGYSVSREKKESFPLTVTSAQKNPTAFYLCASSPLGPATDTQYFGPGTRLTVL.

This chain links TRBV9 with TRBJ1-3; D is ambiguous. The CDR3 runs to 11 residues. The V gene lost 7 bases and the J gene lost 4 bases, with 6 bases spanning the gap. Germline lookup yields CDR1 SGDLS and CDR2 YYNGEE. CDR3 amino acids: CASRHGNTIYF. The DNA for the CDR3 is TGTGCCAGCCGACACGGAAACACCATATATTTT.

The chain uses TRBV27 and TRBJ2-7; possible D gene TRBD1, 6 bases. Trimming took off 5 bases at V and 0 bases at J, with 14 bases between the two ends. Germline V CDR1 and CDR2: MNHEY, SMNVEV (reference sequence). There are 15 residues in the CDR3. Here the CDR3 DNA reads TGTGCCAGCAGTCCCACAGGGAGAACCTCCTACGAGCAGTACTTC. The encoded protein is CASSPTGRTSYEQYF.

V gene TRBV2 combines with J gene TRBJ2-7; D might be TRBD2 (6 bases). The V end was cut by 6 bases, the J end by 7 bases, with 16 bases between. Germline CDR1 SNHLY, CDR2 FYNNEI. The CDR3 consists of 13 residues. CDR3 protein: CASRPTSPLEQYF. For the CDR3, the DNA is TGTGCCAGCAGACCTACTAGCCCCCTAGAGCAGTACTTC.

The chain carries TRBV5-4 and TRBJ2-2; D possibly corresponds to TRBD2 (7 bases). The germline V gene has CDR1 SGHNT and CDR2 YYREEE (reference sequence). The CDR3 is made up of 16 amino acids. Trimming pared 0 bases from V and 4 bases from J, leaving 13 bases between. The CDR3 DNA sequence: TGTGCCAGCAGCTTGGGGGGGGGCGTAGGCACCGGGGAGCTGTTTTTT. Translating it yields CASSLGGGVGTGELFF.

This CDR3 reads CASSSEGLTDTQYF. The CDR3 DNA reads as TGTGCCAGCAGCTCCGAGGGACTCACAGATACGCAGTATTTT. The chain has TRBV11-2 and TRBJ2-3; D is perhaps TRBD2 (6 bases). Looked up from germline, CDR1 is SGHAT and CDR2 is FQNNGV. V was trimmed by 4 bases and J by 2 bases, leaving 10 bases between them. The CDR3 is made up of 14 amino acids.

The rearrangement uses TRBV27 and TRBJ1-1, with D perhaps TRBD1 (6 bases). The CDR3 spans 14 residues. CDR1 MNHEY and CDR2 SMNVEV come from the germline V gene (reference sequence). Trimming left V 2 bases short and J 1 base short, with 8 bases between. The DNA of the CDR3 is TGTGCCAGCAGTTTAGAGACAGGGAACACTGAAGCTTTCTTT. Residues: CASSLETGNTEAFF.

This chain connects TRBV10-3 to TRBJ2-1; D not resolved. Germline-derived CDR1 and CDR2 are ENHRY and SYGVKD. Trimming stripped 0 bases from V and 4 bases from J, with 4 bases between. This CDR3 contains 13 residues. CDR3 region: CAISESTYNEQFF. The CDR3 region has the DNA TGTGCCATCAGTGAGTCGACTTACAATGAGCAGTTCTTC.

The J gene is TRBJ1-2, the V gene TRBV7-2; 9 bases line up with TRBD1. V lost 5 bases and J lost 6; bases outside the gene matches: 4. CDR1 and CDR2 from the germline V gene are SGHTA and FQGNSA. This CDR3 is built from 13 residues. The CDR3 DNA reads TGTGCCAGCAGCCTGGGACAGGGTGATGGCTACACCTTC. Translating it yields CASSLGQGDGYTF.

The chain joins TRBV5-1 to TRBJ2-1; D perhaps matches TRBD1 (6 bases). This CDR3 is 14 amino acids long. The V gene lost 4 bases and the J gene lost 0 bases, with 8 bases spanning the gap. Germline V gene lookup returns CDR1 SGHRS and CDR2 YFSETQ. Written as DNA, the CDR3 is TGCGCCAGCAGCCCGGGACACTCCTACAATGAGCAGTTCTTC. This codes for CASSPGHSYNEQFF. Looking up the rest from reference TRBV5-1 and TRBJ2-1 gives the full variable domain: KAGVTQTPRYLIKTRGQQVTLSCSPISGHRSVSWYQQTPGQGLQFLFEYFSETQRNKGNFPGRFSGRQFSNSRSEMNVSTLELGDSALYLCASSPGHSYNEQFFGPGTRLTVL.

V usage is TRBV7-2 and J usage is TRBJ2-2, with TRBD1 identical over 9 bases. The CDR3 has 17 residues. Germline-derived CDR1 and CDR2 are SGHTA and FQGNSA. V lost 5 bases and J lost 4; bases outside the gene matches: 11. The CDR3 nucleotides read TGTGCCAGCAGCATAAAACGGACAGGGGTTAGCACCGGGGAGCTGTTTTTT. It specifies CASSIKRTGVSTGELFF. Supplemented by reference TRBV7-2 and TRBJ2-2, the full variable domain reads GAGVSQSPSNKVTEKGKDVELRCDPISGHTALYWYRQSLGQGLEFLIYFQGNSAPDKSGLPSDRFSAERTGGSVSTLTIQRTQQEDSAVYLCASSIKRTGVSTGELFFGEGSRLTVL.

The V gene is TRBV6-5, the J gene TRBJ2-7; 7 bases match TRBD2. Germline V gene sequence: CDR1 MNHEY, CDR2 SVGAGI. The CDR3 totals 15 residues. J lost 2 bases, V lost 5 bases, and 9 bases had no gene match. The chain's CDR3 is CASSAPSGRTYEQYF. For the CDR3, the DNA is TGTGCCAGCAGTGCTCCCTCCGGGAGGACCTACGAGCAGTACTTC.

The chain couples TRBV30 to TRBJ2-5; 7 positions match TRBD1. The V gene's germline CDR1 is GTSNPN and CDR2 SVGIG (reference sequence). V trimming: 3 bases; J trimming: 1 base; junction bases outside the gene matches: 5. This CDR3 region has 14 residues. The CDR3 nucleotides read TGTGCCTGGAGCCAACGACAGGGCCAAGAGACCCAGTACTTC. As protein: CAWSQRQGQETQYF.

The V gene is TRBV28, the J gene TRBJ1-2; 8 bases line up with TRBD1. The V gene end was trimmed by 1 base and the J gene end by 2 bases; junction bases not matched to a gene: 6. CDR1 and CDR2 from the germline V gene are MDHEN and SYDVKM. The CDR3 runs 16 residues. The CDR3 here is CASSLFTGQANYGYTF. In DNA, the CDR3 is TGTGCCAGCAGTTTATTCACGGGACAGGCAAACTATGGCTACACCTTC.